What follows is one T cell receptor (beta chain) and its context. As yet, its antigen is unknown. Method: immunoSEQ multiplex PCR; TCRdb's copy keeps in-frame clones and lacks some. The sample holds about 990,000 clones, around 78% seen once. The data were obtained in a study of shared clonotypes between healthy human individuals. From germline, CDR1 is GTSNPN and CDR2 SVGIG (reference sequence). The CDR3 is 14 residues long. V dropped 4 bases and J dropped 5 bases, with 15 bases sitting between them. The study, taken as a whole, reports: Among a handful of donors, roughly 5% of naive CD4 clonotypes were found in common.

This chain links TRBV30 with TRBJ1-5; D is uncertain. Sequenced material: memory CD4+ T cells from PBMCs. Subset in this sample: CD45RA-negative fraction. The receptor was isolated from a man between 18 and 29 years old in good health. Some clones in this sample may be carry-over from other donors' samples. The DNA of the CDR3 is TGTGCCTGGACCAACAAGGGCGGGGATCAGCCCCAGCATTTT. Its translation: CAWTNKGGDQPQHF.